What follows describes a single TCR beta chain. Its antigen is not identified. The data derive from a study of cytomegalovirus exposure and HLA in healthy donors. Whole-study context: The roughly 120 validation repertoires matched the 666 first-cohort repertoires in platform, a later analysis reported.

The method was immunoSEQ multiplex PCR; TCRdb's version includes in-frame clones alone and lacks a portion of them. The top ten hold roughly 1.5% of the sample, which has 180,000 or so clones, roughly 89% seen once. Study-wide results and caveats: The study listed 164 cytomegalovirus-associated TCR beta chains.

V shed 4 bases, J shed 4 bases, and the junction held 22 bases outside the gene matches. Germline V gene data show CDR1 as SNHLY and CDR2 as FYNNEI. This CDR3 is built from 21 residues. V usage is TRBV2 and J usage is TRBJ1-6; 7 nucleotides agree with TRBD1. This TCR came from a woman in her 30s in good health and CMV-seronegative. The sequenced sample was PBMCs. The CDR3 loop is CASSVDTTGQKKLGYNSPLHF. Here the CDR3 DNA reads TGTGCCAGCAGTGTTGACACCACGGGACAGAAAAAACTCGGATATAATTCACCCCTCCACTTT.